The rows below give T cell receptor beta chains drawn from one sample of a study of blood T cell repertoires in COVID-19. Clones were read by immunoSEQ multiplex PCR, and TCRdb kept only the in-frame ones, dropping some. The sample has 400,000 or so clones; more than 80% are singletons. Material: PBMCs or T cells enriched from blood (not recorded which). The receptors were gathered from a man aged 25 to 40 who had recovered from COVID-19. The CDR3 runs from the conserved cysteine through the conserved F or W. The order of the fields is D gene, clone size, V gene, J gene, CDR3 DNA, CDR3 protein. D genes are given only for firm matches. Clone size, where shown, is once, few, many, or a class for clones that have expanded.

-	few	TRBV6-5	TRBJ1-3	TGTGCCAGCAGAAAGGGGTACTCTGGAAACACCATATATTTT	CASRKGYSGNTIYF
TRBD1	once	TRBV28	TRBJ1-5	TGTGCCAGCGTACAGACAGGGGTGAGCAATCAGCCCCAGCATTTT	CASVQTGVSNQPQHF
TRBD1	-	TRBV24-1	TRBJ2-5	TGTGCCACCAGTGATCCGACAGGGGCCTTGGAGACCCAGTACTTC	CATSDPTGALETQYF
TRBD2	-	TRBV19	TRBJ2-5	TGTGCCAGTAGTTCCGTCTCAGCGGGGGAGAAGACCCAGTACTTC	CASSSVSAGEKTQYF
-	-	TRBV27	TRBJ2-7	TGTGCCAGCAGTTTTGTTCCAGGGCTAGTCTACGAGCAGTACTTC	CASSFVPGLVYEQYF
TRBD2	-	TRBV12-3/TRBV12-4	TRBJ2-1	TGTGCCAGCCATCGACGGGGAGGGAATGAGCAGTTCTTC	CASHRRGGNEQFF
-	-	TRBV10-1	TRBJ2-6	TGCGCCAGCAGTGAGTCCTTGGCCGGGGCCAACGTCCTGACTTTC	CASSESLAGANVLTF
-	once	TRBV18	TRBJ1-3	TGTGCCAGCTCACCACAAGGGGTCGGAAACACCATATATTTT	CASSPQGVGNTIYF
TRBD2	-	TRBV2	TRBJ2-2	TGTGCCAGCAAGTTAGCGGGAGTAGCCGGGGAGCTGTTTTTT	CASKLAGVAGELFF
TRBD1	-	TRBV3-1/TRBV3-2	TRBJ1-4	TGTGCCAGCAGCCAAGGTGGGACAGGGGACTTGAATGAAAAACTGTTTTTT	CASSQGGTGDLNEKLFF
-	-	TRBV28	TRBJ1-3	TGTGCCAGCAGGGGCAGGGGCTCTGGAAACACCATATATTTT	CASRGRGSGNTIYF
-	-	TRBV28	TRBJ1-6	TGTGCCAGCAGGATAGACAGCTCCTATAATTCACCCCTCCACTTT	CASRIDSSYNSPLHF
TRBD2	-	TRBV10-3	TRBJ2-1	TGTGCCAGCGCTCTAGCGGAGCGGGATGAGCAGTTCTTC	CASALAERDEQFF
TRBD2	-	TRBV7-6	TRBJ2-1	TGTGCCAGCAGCCTCCGCGGAGCGGGAGGTTTGGATGAGCAGTTCTTC	CASSLRGAGGLDEQFF
TRBD1	-	TRBV30	TRBJ2-1	TGTGCCTGGAGTCCGGGACAGGGACCATACGAGCAGTTCTTC	CAWSPGQGPYEQFF
TRBD1	-	TRBV4-1	TRBJ2-3	TGCGCCAGCAGCCAGACAGGGGGGGATACGCAGTATTTT	CASSQTGGDTQYF
TRBD1	-	TRBV11-2	TRBJ2-7	TGTGCCAGCAGCTTTGCCCTAGGGGGCTTCGGCTCCTGGGAGCAGTACTTC	CASSFALGGFGSWEQYF
TRBD2	-	TRBV3-1/TRBV3-2	TRBJ2-7	TGTGCCAGCAGCCAAGGACGAGCGGGAGGGATTACGGCCTACGAGCAGTACTTC	CASSQGRAGGITAYEQYF
TRBD1	-	TRBV19	TRBJ2-7	TGTGCCAGTAGTATCCGACAGGGATTACCCTACGAGCAGTACTTC	CASSIRQGLPYEQYF
-	-	TRBV12-3/TRBV12-4	TRBJ1-1	TGTGCCAGCACGGACTGGGGCACTGAAGCTTTCTTT	CASTDWGTEAFF
-	-	TRBV28	TRBJ1-5	TGTGCCAGCAGTTTAAGTAGTGGAGCAGAGCCCCAGCATTTT	CASSLSSGAEPQHF
TRBD2	-	TRBV7-9	TRBJ2-1	TGTGCCAGCAGCTTTCGGACTAGCGGGGGGTACAATGAGCAGTTCTTC	CASSFRTSGGYNEQFF
-	-	TRBV24-1	TRBJ2-1	TGTGCCACCAGTTACAGGGACGAACGTTACAATGAGCAGTTCTTC	CATSYRDERYNEQFF
-	once	TRBV30	TRBJ2-7	TGTGCCTGGACAGGGACACCCTACGAGCAGTACTTC	CAWTGTPYEQYF
-	-	TRBV6-5	TRBJ1-2	TGTGCCAGCACGGCAGGGTTGTATGGCTACACCTTC	CASTAGLYGYTF
-	-	TRBV24-1	TRBJ2-2	TGTGCCACCAGTGATCCCGGGCGGGGGAACACCGGGGAGCTGTTTTTT	CATSDPGRGNTGELFF
TRBD1	-	TRBV7-9	TRBJ1-2	TGTGCCAGCAGCTTTCTTGGAATTAAACTGGGACAGGGGAATGGCTACACCTTC	CASSFLGIKLGQGNGYTF
-	-	TRBV27	TRBJ1-2	TGTGCCAGCACCCTGGGTCAGGGAATGGGCTACACCTTC	CASTLGQGMGYTF
-	-	TRBV2	TRBJ2-2	TGTGCCAGCAAGTACGAAGCGGCGAACACCGGGGAGCTGTTTTTT	CASKYEAANTGELFF
TRBD2	-	TRBV5-1	TRBJ2-2	TGCGCCAGCAGCCCGGGACTAGCGGAGGGCCTGAACACCGGGGAGCTGTTTTTT	CASSPGLAEGLNTGELFF
TRBD2	once	TRBV4-2	TRBJ2-7	TGTGCCAGCAGCCAAGGCCTAGCGGTAGAGTACGAGCAGTACTTC	CASSQGLAVEYEQYF
-	-	TRBV5-4	TRBJ2-3	TGTGCCAGCAGCTTGGCAGGGGTCGGCACAGATACGCAGTATTTT	CASSLAGVGTDTQYF
-	-	TRBV18	TRBJ1-1	TGTGCCAGCTCACCTACTCCCGCCGGACTTGATGAAGCTTTCTTT	CASSPTPAGLDEAFF
TRBD2	-	TRBV6-6	TRBJ2-1	TGTGCCAGCAGACCCGATAGCGGGAGCTCCTACAATGAGCAGTTCTTC	CASRPDSGSSYNEQFF
-	-	TRBV30	TRBJ1-1	TGTGCCTGGAGTGTAGGGGTTTACGCTGAAGCTTTCTTT	CAWSVGVYAEAFF
-	-	TRBV12-3/TRBV12-4	TRBJ1-1	TGTGCCAGCAGTTTGGCTGCCACTGAAGCTTTCTTT	CASSLAATEAFF
-	-	TRBV2	TRBJ2-3	TGTGCCAGCAAGGTGGTGGGGCGGGACCGCACAGATACGCAGTATTTT	CASKVVGRDRTDTQYF
-	-	TRBV18	TRBJ2-7	TGTGCCAGCTCCCAACGGGCTCCGGGGGAATACTACGAGCAGTACTTC	CASSQRAPGEYYEQYF
-	-	TRBV18	TRBJ2-4	TGTGCCAGCTCACCATCAGGGAAAGTTGACAAAAACATTCAGTACTTC	CASSPSGKVDKNIQYF
TRBD2	-	TRBV19	TRBJ2-5	TGTGCCAGTAGTAGGAAGCGGGGCCTGGGGACCCAGTACTTC	CASSRKRGLGTQYF
TRBD1	-	TRBV7-6	TRBJ1-3	TGTGCCAGCAGCCGGGACAGGGGCTCTGGAAACACCATATATTTT	CASSRDRGSGNTIYF
TRBD1	-	TRBV4-1	TRBJ2-7	TGCGCCAGCAGCCCGGACAGGGCCAACGAGCAGTACTTC	CASSPDRANEQYF
-	-	TRBV6-5	TRBJ1-3	TGTGCCAGCACCGTCAGGGGAGGAAACACCATATATTTT	CASTVRGGNTIYF
-	-	TRBV6-4	TRBJ2-7	TGTGCCAGCAATGACTTGGGCCTCTACGAGCAGTACTTC	CASNDLGLYEQYF
TRBD1	once	TRBV25-1	TRBJ2-7	TGTGCCAGCAGTCGAACCGGGACAGGCTCCTACGAGCAGTACTTC	CASSRTGTGSYEQYF
-	-	TRBV27	TRBJ2-7	TGTGCCAGCAGTTTAAAAGGACAGTCCTACGAGCAGTACTTC	CASSLKGQSYEQYF
-	-	TRBV2	TRBJ2-1	TGTGCCAGCAGCGCCAACAGGAAGGGGCAGGGGTTCTTC	CASSANRKGQGFF
-	-	TRBV24-1	TRBJ1-2	TGTGCCACCAGTGACCGTAGACAGGCTGGCTACACCTTC	CATSDRRQAGYTF
-	-	TRBV12-3/TRBV12-4	TRBJ2-7	TGTGCCAGCGGCAGGGGTACCTACGAGCAGTACTTC	CASGRGTYEQYF
TRBD1	-	TRBV5-1	TRBJ1-2	TGCGCCAGCAGCTTGGGGGGGACAGGGAGTCCCTATGGCTACACCTTC	CASSLGGTGSPYGYTF
-	-	TRBV6-1	TRBJ1-2	TGTGCCAGCAGTGAAAGAGCGGGTCTGACCCCTCTCGGCTACACCTTC	CASSERAGLTPLGYTF
-	once	TRBV21-1	TRBJ2-1	TGTGCCAGCAGCAAAGTTGGAGATCCCACACACGGCAATGAGCAGTTCTTC	CASSKVGDPTHGNEQFF
-	-	TRBV7-9	TRBJ2-2	TGTGCCAGCAGCCCAGACACCAACACCGGGGAGCTGTTTTTT	CASSPDTNTGELFF
TRBD2	-	TRBV28	TRBJ2-3	TGTGCCAGCGGGACTAGCGGGAGATCAGATACGCAGTATTTT	CASGTSGRSDTQYF
-	-	TRBV5-1	TRBJ1-1	TGCGCCAGCAGCTTGGGGACTGTTATGAACACTGAAGCTTTCTTT	CASSLGTVMNTEAFF
-	-	TRBV30	TRBJ1-5	TGTGCCTGGAGCACAGCTAACAATCAGCCCCAGCATTTT	CAWSTANNQPQHF
-	-	TRBV19	TRBJ2-7	TGTGCCAGTAGTATGGCGGTTACCTACGAGCAGTACTTC	CASSMAVTYEQYF
TRBD2	-	TRBV11-2	TRBJ2-7	TGTGCCAGCAGCTTGACTAGCGGGAACTACGAGCAGTACTTC	CASSLTSGNYEQYF
TRBD1	-	TRBV5-6	TRBJ2-7	TGTGCCAGCAGCTCAAACGACAGGGGTATATACGAGCAGTACTTC	CASSSNDRGIYEQYF
TRBD2	-	TRBV19	TRBJ2-7	TGTGCCAGTAGTGGAGCGGGAACGTACGAGCAGTACTTC	CASSGAGTYEQYF